Listed here are 24 T cell receptor beta chains from one sample, sequenced in a study of early T cells in non-severe SARS-CoV-2 infection. TCRdb redid the calling of the 5' RACE reads with MiXCR, one entry per CDR3 protein. Among approximately 69,000 distinct CDR3 sequences, about 10% were seen once, and the ten largest hold less than 6.5%. What was sequenced was whole blood. The receptor source for this set is an adult who was a healthcare worker with PCR-confirmed SARS-CoV-2 infection or an uninfected control (not recorded which).

This clonotype was detected many times. The rearrangement uses TRBV5-8 and TRBJ2-3, with TRBD2 identical over 15 bases. Germline loops: CDR1 SGHTS, CDR2 YDEGEE. V trimming: 7 bases; J trimming: 2 bases; junction bases outside the gene matches: 14. This CDR3 is 19 amino acids long. The CDR3 DNA sequence: TGTGCCAGCCCCACCGGACTAGCGGGGGGGCGACTTAACACAGATACGCAGTATTTT. Translation gives CASPTGLAGGRLNTDTQYF.

This clonotype was seen at least ten times. The V and J genes are TRBV7-3 and TRBJ1-1; no clear D. The germline V and J ends were trimmed by 1 base and 8 bases, with 11 bases remaining between them. This CDR3 region has 13 residues. Germline V gene sequence: CDR1 SGHTA, CDR2 FQGTGA. CDR3 coding DNA: TGTGCCAGCAGCTTAAGCCGGGGTGGGGAAGCTTTCTTT. Encoded protein: CASSLSRGGEAFF.

As for this clonotype: A much larger clonotype is one base distant, so this may be a read error. This chain joins TRBV29-1 and TRBJ2-3; tentatively, D is TRBD2 (6 bases). Per the germline V gene, CDR1 is SQVTM and CDR2 is ANQGSEA. CDR3 length: 15 amino acids. CDR3 coding DNA: TGCAGCGCCAATTCCGGGACTCGTCCATGGGATAAGCAGTATTTT. Translation gives CSANSGTRPWDKQYF.

This clonotype was counted many times. This chain connects TRBV6-5 to TRBJ2-7, with 11 bases lining up with TRBD2. Trimming at V came to 4 bases and at J to 0 bases, leaving 2 bases not matched to a gene. Germline V gene lookup returns CDR1 MNHEY and CDR2 SVGAGI. The CDR3 loop spans 15 amino acids. For the CDR3, the DNA is TGTGCCAGCAGTTTAGCGGGGGGGAGCTCCTACGAGCAGTACTTC. Translation: CASSLAGGSSYEQYF.

This clonotype has only a few counts. The J gene is TRBJ2-1, the V gene TRBV29-1; possible D gene TRBD2, 5 bases. V was pared by 7 bases and J by 10 bases, with 14 bases between. The CDR3 covers 11 residues. Germline loops: CDR1 SQVTM, CDR2 ANQGSEA. The DNA for the CDR3 is TGCAGCGCTTCGGTAGCGTTAGAGCAGTTCTTC. It encodes CSASVALEQFF.

There are a few counts of this clonotype. The CDR3 coding sequence is TGTGCCAGCAGTGAATACTACGAGCAGTACTTC. It codes for CASSEYYEQYF. The V gene is TRBV2, the J gene TRBJ2-7; D unclear. V was trimmed by 2 bases and J by 3 bases, leaving 2 bases between them. The V gene's germline CDR1 is SNHLY and CDR2 FYNNEI. The CDR3 runs to 11 residues.

The chain joins TRBV11-2 to TRBJ1-1; unclear D gene. V lost 2 bases and J lost 3, with 7 bases in between. Germline V gene sequence: CDR1 SGHAT, CDR2 FQNNGV. The length of the CDR3 is 13 residues. The CDR3 DNA follows: TGTGCCAGCAGCTTACGACCTTACACTGAAGCTTTCTTT. Translated: CASSLRPYTEAFF.

This clonotype was recorded at least ten times. The V call is TRBV6-5, the J call TRBJ2-7; TRBD2 is a possible D gene (5 bases). Germline CDR1 MNHEY, CDR2 SVGAGI. The CDR3 runs 13 residues. V lost 0 bases and J lost 4, with 7 bases in between. The CDR3 DNA follows: TGTGCCAGCAGTTACTCCGGGGAGTACGAGCAGTACTTC. Its translation: CASSYSGEYEQYF.

This chain joins TRBV21-1 and TRBJ2-7; TRBD1 is the table's D call, not checked against the DNA. TRBV21-1 is tagged as a pseudogene. The CDR3 length is 16 residues. The CDR3 DNA follows: TGTGCCAGCAGCAAGAGTTGGGGACAGAACTCCTACGAGCAGTACTTC. This sequence encodes CASSKSWGQNSYEQYF.

The chain is built from TRBV6-5 and TRBJ1-1; D is possibly TRBD1 (6 bases). This CDR3 has 13 amino acids. The germline V gene has CDR1 MNHEY and CDR2 SVGAGI. Trimming left V 2 bases short and J 11 bases short, with 15 bases between. This CDR3 reads CASSYTRQGLAFF. The DNA of the CDR3 is TGTGCCAGCAGTTACACTAGGCAGGGGCTGGCTTTCTTT.

This clonotype has ten or more counts. CDR3 loop: CASSSARTGLSWYEQFF. CDR3 sequence (DNA): TGTGCCAGCAGCTCGGCTAGGACAGGGCTTTCTTGGTATGAGCAGTTCTTC. The chain links TRBV7-9 to TRBJ2-1; TRBD1 matches at 8 bases. The CDR3 covers 17 residues. With V trimmed by 4 bases and J by 8 bases, 16 bases remained unmatched. The germline V gene encodes CDR1 SEHNR and CDR2 FQNEAQ (reference sequence).

A few counts support this clonotype. The chain recombines TRBV12-3 or TRBV12-4 with TRBJ2-1; TRBD2 aligns across 13 bases. V lost 7 bases, J lost 7 bases, and 7 bases stayed unmatched. This CDR3 spans 15 amino acids. CDR3 amino acids: CASTWTSGRSNEQFF. The CDR3 DNA sequence: TGTGCCAGCACTTGGACTAGCGGGAGATCAAATGAGCAGTTCTTC.

The table lists this clonotype with a few counts. The rearrangement links TRBV5-1 to TRBJ2-3, with D hard to call. CDR1 SGHRS and CDR2 YFSETQ come from the germline V gene. V lost 6 bases and J lost 0, with 11 bases in between. CDR3 length: 14 amino acids. The CDR3 DNA sequence: TGCGCCAGCACCTGGGCTCCTAGCACAGATACGCAGTATTTT. As protein: CASTWAPSTDTQYF.

Ten or more counts support this clonotype. The gene calls are TRBV9 and TRBJ1-1; no firm D call. The germline CDR1 and CDR2 sequences are SGDLS and YYNGEE. With 0 bases removed from V and 4 bases from J, the gap between germline ends came to 7 bases. The CDR3 covers 13 residues. CDR3 in DNA: TGTGCCAGCAGCGTAGTCGTTGGCACTGAAGCTTTCTTT. The encoded protein is CASSVVVGTEAFF.

This clonotype was detected a few times. The chain joins TRBV9 to TRBJ2-3; 10 bases are shared with TRBD2. The germline gives CDR1 SGDLS, CDR2 YYNGEE. This CDR3 spans 16 amino acids. After removal of 3 bases from V and 3 bases from J, the junction contained 7 bases not matched to a gene. The CDR3 here is CASSARGTSVTDTQYF. For the CDR3, the DNA is TGTGCCAGCAGCGCCCGAGGGACTAGCGTTACAGATACGCAGTATTTT.

This clonotype appeared many times. This chain joins TRBV20-1 and TRBJ2-1, with TRBD2 identical over 12 bases. CDR3 length equals 16 residues. The germline CDR1 and CDR2 sequences are DFQATT and SNEGSKA (reference sequence). Trimming removed 5 bases from V and 1 base from J; junction bases left unmatched: 6. The CDR3, as DNA: TGCAGTGCTTCCCTAGCGGGAGGGGGGTCCTACAATGAGCAGTTCTTC. It is translated as CSASLAGGGSYNEQFF.

V usage is TRBV5-1 and J usage is TRBJ2-2; TRBD2 matches 14 bases. CDR1 and CDR2 (germline): SGHRS, YFSETQ. The length of the CDR3 is 20 residues. Trimming cost V 1 base and J 1 base; bases outside gene matches: 9. The CDR3 loop reads CASSLKSGTSGSVNTGELFF. CDR3 coding DNA: TGCGCCAGCAGCTTGAAATCCGGGACTAGCGGGAGTGTGAACACCGGGGAGCTGTTTTTT.

The CDR3 protein is CASSRTSGNTDTQYF. The CDR3 coding sequence is TGTGCCAGCTCCCGGACTAGCGGGAACACAGATACGCAGTATTTT. This sequence joins TRBV12-3 or TRBV12-4 and TRBJ2-3; 12 bases agree with TRBD2. CDR3 size: 15 residues. With V trimmed by 8 bases and J by 2 bases, 5 bases remained unmatched.

The DNA for the CDR3 is TGCAGTGCCCAATTTCACAGGGGGCACTACGAGCAGTACTTC. Translated, it gives CSAQFHRGHYEQYF. The chain links TRBV20-1 to TRBJ2-7, with 9 bases aligning to TRBD1. The germline V gene encodes CDR1 DFQATT and CDR2 SNEGSKA (reference sequence). V was clipped by 6 bases and J by 3 bases; unmatched bases: 9. The CDR3 contains 14 residues.

As for this clonotype: Being one base from a much bigger clone, this may be a read error. V gene TRBV3-1 combines with J gene TRBJ2-2; D may be TRBD2 (5 bases). Germline loops: CDR1 LGHDT, CDR2 YNNKEL (reference sequence). This CDR3 is 13 amino acids long. Here the CDR3 DNA reads TGTGCCAGCAGCCAGTCTGAGGCCGGGGTGCTGTTTTTT. Encoded protein: CASSQSEAGVLFF.

The rearrangement uses TRBV2 and TRBJ1-5; D remains unclear. Trimming cost V 7 bases and J 0 bases, with 13 bases left between them. The CDR3 sequence is 15 residues long. Germline V gene sequence: CDR1 SNHLY, CDR2 FYNNEI. The CDR3 loop is CASNEGQFSNQPQHF. The CDR3, as DNA: TGTGCCAGCAACGAAGGGCAGTTTAGCAATCAGCCCCAGCATTTT.

Ten or more counts support this clonotype. The gene calls are TRBV25-1 and TRBJ2-7; 8 nucleotides match TRBD1. The CDR3 length is 14 residues. Losses at the gene ends were 2 bases for V and 1 base for J; bases not matched to a gene: 1. CDR1 and CDR2 from the germline V gene are MGHDK and SYGVNS. CDR3 loop: CASSEQGASYEQYF. The CDR3 nucleotides read TGTGCCAGCAGTGAACAGGGGGCTTCCTACGAGCAGTACTTC.

This clonotype showed up just a few times. The chain recombines TRBV7-2 with TRBJ2-1; 7 bases line up with TRBD2. In germline, CDR1 is SGHTA, CDR2 FQGNSA. J gave up 0 bases and V 5 bases, and 7 bases lay outside the gene matches. The CDR3 covers 16 residues. Written as DNA, the CDR3 is TGTGCCAGCAGCCTAGTGGGCGGGGGCTCCTACAATGAGCAGTTCTTC. Encoded protein: CASSLVGGGSYNEQFF.

The V and J genes are TRBV29-1 and TRBJ1-5; tentatively, D is TRBD1 (5 bases). The CDR3 sequence is 13 residues long. V lost 6 bases to trimming and J lost 7 bases, with 16 bases between them. From germline, CDR1 is SQVTM and CDR2 ANQGSEA. In DNA form, the CDR3 reads TGCAGCGTCGCAGGGTTGGCAGGGCAGCCCCAGCATTTT. Encoded protein: CSVAGLAGQPQHF. Full variable domain (missing parts from reference TRBV29-1 and TRBJ1-5): SAVISQKPSRDICQRGTSLTIQCQVDSQVTMMFWYRQQPGQSLTLIATANQGSEATYESGFVIDKFPISRPNLTFSTLTVSNMSPEDSSIYLCSVAGLAGQPQHFGDGTRLSIL.